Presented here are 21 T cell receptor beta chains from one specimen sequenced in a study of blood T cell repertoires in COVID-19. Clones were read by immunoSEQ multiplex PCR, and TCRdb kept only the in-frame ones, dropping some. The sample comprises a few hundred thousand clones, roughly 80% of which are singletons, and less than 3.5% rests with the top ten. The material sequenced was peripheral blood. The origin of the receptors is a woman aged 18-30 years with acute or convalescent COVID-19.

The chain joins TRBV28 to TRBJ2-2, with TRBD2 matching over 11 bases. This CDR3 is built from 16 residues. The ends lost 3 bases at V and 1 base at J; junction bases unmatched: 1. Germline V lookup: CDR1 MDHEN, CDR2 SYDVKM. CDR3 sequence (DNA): TGTGCCAGCAGTTTGGGACTAGCGGTGAACACCGGGGAGCTGTTTTTT. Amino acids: CASSLGLAVNTGELFF.

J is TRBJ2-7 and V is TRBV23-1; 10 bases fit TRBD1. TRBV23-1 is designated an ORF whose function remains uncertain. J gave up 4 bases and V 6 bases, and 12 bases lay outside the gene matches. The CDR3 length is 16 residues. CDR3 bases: TGCGCCAGCAGAAAAGGGGCCGGGACAGGGGCGTACGAGCAGTACTTC. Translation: CASRKGAGTGAYEQYF.

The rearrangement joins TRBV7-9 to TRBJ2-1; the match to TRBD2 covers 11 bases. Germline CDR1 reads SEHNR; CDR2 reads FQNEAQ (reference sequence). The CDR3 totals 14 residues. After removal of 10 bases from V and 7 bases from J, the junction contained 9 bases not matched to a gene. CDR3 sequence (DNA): TGTGCCATCCCGCTAGCGGGAGGTTTGAATGAGCAGTTCTTC. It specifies CAIPLAGGLNEQFF. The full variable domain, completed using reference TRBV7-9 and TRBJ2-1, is DTGVSQNPRHKITKRGQNVTFRCDPISEHNRLYWYRQTLGQGPEFLTYFQNEAQLEKSRLLSDRFSAERPKGSFSTLEIQRTEQGDSAMYLCAIPLAGGLNEQFFGPGTRLTVL.

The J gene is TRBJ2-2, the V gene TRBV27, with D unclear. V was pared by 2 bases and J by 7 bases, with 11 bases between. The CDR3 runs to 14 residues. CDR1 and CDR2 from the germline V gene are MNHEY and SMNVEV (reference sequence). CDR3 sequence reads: CASSLSVVFGELFF. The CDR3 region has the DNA TGTGCCAGCAGTTTAAGCGTGGTGTTCGGGGAGCTGTTTTTT.

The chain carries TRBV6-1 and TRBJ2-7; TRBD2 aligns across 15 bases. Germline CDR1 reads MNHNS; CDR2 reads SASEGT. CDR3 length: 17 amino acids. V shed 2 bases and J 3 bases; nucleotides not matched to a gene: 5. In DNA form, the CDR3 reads TGTGCCAGCAGTGAACAAGCGGGACTAGCGGGAGGCTACGAGCAGTACTTC. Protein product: CASSEQAGLAGGYEQYF.

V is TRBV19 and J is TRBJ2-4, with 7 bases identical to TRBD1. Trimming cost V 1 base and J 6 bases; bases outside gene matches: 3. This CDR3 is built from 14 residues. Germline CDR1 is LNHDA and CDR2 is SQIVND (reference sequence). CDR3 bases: TGTGCCAGTAGTATAGGACAGGGCCCAAACATTCAGTACTTC. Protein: CASSIGQGPNIQYF. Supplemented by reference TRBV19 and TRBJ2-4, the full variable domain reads DGGITQSPKYLFRKEGQNVTLSCEQNLNHDAMYWYRQDPGQGLRLIYYSQIVNDFQKGDIAEGYSVSREKKESFPLTVTSAQKNPTAFYLCASSIGQGPNIQYFGAGTRLSVL.

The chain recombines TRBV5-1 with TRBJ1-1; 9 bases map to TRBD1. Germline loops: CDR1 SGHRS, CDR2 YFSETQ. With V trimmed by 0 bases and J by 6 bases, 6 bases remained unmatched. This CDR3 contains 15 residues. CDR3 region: CASSLEGTGLPEAFF. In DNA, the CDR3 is TGCGCCAGCAGCTTGGAGGGGACAGGGTTACCTGAAGCTTTCTTT.

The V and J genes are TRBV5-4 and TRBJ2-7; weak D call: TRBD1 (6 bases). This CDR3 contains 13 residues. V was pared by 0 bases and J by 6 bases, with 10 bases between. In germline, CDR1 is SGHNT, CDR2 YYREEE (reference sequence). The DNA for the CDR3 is TGTGCCAGCAGCTTGGACAGGGTTGGCGAGCAGTACTTC. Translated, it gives CASSLDRVGEQYF.

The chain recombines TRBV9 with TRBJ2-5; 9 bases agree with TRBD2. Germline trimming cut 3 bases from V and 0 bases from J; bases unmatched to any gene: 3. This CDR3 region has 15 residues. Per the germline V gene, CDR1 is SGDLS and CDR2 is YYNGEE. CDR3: CASSGGLAYQETQYF. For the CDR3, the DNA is TGTGCCAGCAGCGGGGGACTAGCTTACCAAGAGACCCAGTACTTC.

The CDR3 DNA sequence: TGTGCCAGCAGTTACAGGCAGGGGGAGGATCAAGAGACCCAGTACTTC. It encodes CASSYRQGEDQETQYF. The V call is TRBV6-2 or TRBV6-3, the J call TRBJ2-5, with D tentatively TRBD1 (7 bases). Germline V gene sequence: CDR1 MNHEY, CDR2 SVGEGT. V was trimmed by 2 bases and J by 2 bases, leaving 15 bases between them. The CDR3 is 16 amino acids.

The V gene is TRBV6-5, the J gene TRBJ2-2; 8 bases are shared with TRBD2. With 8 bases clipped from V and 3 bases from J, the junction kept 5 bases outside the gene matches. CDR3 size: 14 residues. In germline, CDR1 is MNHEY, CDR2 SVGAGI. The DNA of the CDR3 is TGTGCCAGCGGAAGCGGGAGAGACACCGGGGAGCTGTTTTTT. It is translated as CASGSGRDTGELFF.

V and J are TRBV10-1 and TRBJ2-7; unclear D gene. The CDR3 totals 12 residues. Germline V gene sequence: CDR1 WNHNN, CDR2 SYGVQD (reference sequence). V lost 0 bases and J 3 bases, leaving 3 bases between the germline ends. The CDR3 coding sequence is TGCGCCAGCAGTGAGTCGCGCTACGAGCAGTACTTC. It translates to CASSESRYEQYF.

The CDR3 reads CASSTGNTIYF. The CDR3, as DNA: TGTGCCAGTAGTACGGGAAACACCATATATTTT. The chain joins TRBV19 to TRBJ1-3; D gene ambiguous. From germline, CDR1 is LNHDA and CDR2 SQIVND (reference sequence). This CDR3 has 11 amino acids. V was trimmed by 4 bases and J by 4 bases, leaving 2 bases between them.

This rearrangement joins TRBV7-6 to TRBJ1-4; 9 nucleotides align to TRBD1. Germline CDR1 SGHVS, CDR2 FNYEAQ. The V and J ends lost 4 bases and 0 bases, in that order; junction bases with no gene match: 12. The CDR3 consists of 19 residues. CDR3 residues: CASSSTRTGDFATNEKLFF. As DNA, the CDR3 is TGTGCCAGCAGCTCTACAAGGACAGGGGACTTTGCAACTAATGAAAAACTGTTTTTT.

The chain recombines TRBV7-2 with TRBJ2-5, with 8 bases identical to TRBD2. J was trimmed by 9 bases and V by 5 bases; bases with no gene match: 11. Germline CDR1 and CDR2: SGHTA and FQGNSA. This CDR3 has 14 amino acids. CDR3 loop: CASSGGRLPSSQYF. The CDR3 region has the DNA TGTGCCAGCAGCGGCGGGAGGCTACCGTCGTCCCAGTACTTC. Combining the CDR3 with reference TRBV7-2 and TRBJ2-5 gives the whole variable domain GAGVSQSPSNKVTEKGKDVELRCDPISGHTALYWYRQSLGQGLEFLIYFQGNSAPDKSGLPSDRFSAERTGGSVSTLTIQRTQQEDSAVYLCASSGGRLPSSQYFGPGTRLLVL.

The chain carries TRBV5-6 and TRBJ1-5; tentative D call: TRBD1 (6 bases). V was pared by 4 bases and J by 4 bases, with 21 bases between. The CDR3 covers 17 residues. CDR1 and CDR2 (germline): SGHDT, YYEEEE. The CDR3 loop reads CASSDQGQIHGNQPQHF. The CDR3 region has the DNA TGTGCCAGCAGCGATCAAGGACAGATCCACGGGAATCAGCCCCAGCATTTT.

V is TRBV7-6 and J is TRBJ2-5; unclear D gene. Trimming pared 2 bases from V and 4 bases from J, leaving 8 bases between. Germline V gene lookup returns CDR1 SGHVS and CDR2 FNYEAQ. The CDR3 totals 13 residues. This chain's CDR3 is CASSLWPGETQYF. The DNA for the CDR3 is TGTGCCAGCAGCTTATGGCCAGGAGAGACCCAGTACTTC.

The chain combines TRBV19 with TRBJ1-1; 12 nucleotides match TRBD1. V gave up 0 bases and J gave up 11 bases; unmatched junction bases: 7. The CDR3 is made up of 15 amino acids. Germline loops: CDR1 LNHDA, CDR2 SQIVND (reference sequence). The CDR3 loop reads CASSIDWDRGRVAFF. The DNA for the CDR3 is TGTGCCAGTAGTATAGATTGGGACAGGGGGCGCGTTGCTTTCTTT.

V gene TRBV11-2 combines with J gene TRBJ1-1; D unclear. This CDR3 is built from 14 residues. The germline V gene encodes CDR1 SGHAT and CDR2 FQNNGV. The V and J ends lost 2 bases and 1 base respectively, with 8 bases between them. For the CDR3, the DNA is TGTGCCAGCAGCTTACTCAGGCAGAACACTGAAGCTTTCTTT. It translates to CASSLLRQNTEAFF.

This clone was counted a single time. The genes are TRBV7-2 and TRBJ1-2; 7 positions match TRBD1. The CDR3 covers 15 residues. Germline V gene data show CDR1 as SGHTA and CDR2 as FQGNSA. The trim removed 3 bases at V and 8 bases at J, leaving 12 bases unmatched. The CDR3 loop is CASSFEGARAGGYTF. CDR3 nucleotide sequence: TGTGCCAGCAGCTTTGAGGGGGCGCGAGCTGGGGGCTACACCTTC.

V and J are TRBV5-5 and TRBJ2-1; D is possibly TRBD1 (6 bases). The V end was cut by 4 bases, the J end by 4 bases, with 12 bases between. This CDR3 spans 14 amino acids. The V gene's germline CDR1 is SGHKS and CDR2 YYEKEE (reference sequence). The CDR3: CASSTDRMYNEQFF. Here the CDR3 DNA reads TGTGCCAGCAGCACAGACAGGATGTACAATGAGCAGTTCTTC. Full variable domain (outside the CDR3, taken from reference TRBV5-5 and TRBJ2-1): DAGVTQSPTHLIKTRGQQVTLRCSPISGHKSVSWYQQVLGQGPQFIFQYYEKEERGRGNFPDRFSARQFPNYSSELNVNALLLGDSALYLCASSTDRMYNEQFFGPGTRLTVL.